The next 26 T cell receptor beta chains were all read from a single sample in a study of spatial heterogeneity in lung cancer. Time point noted: sample taken at primary tumor resection. The study sequenced unsorted whole RNA from tumor, nontumor lung or frozen PBMC. From the 5' RACE reads, TCRdb called clonotypes with MiXCR, one entry per CDR3 protein. The sample comprises 45,000 or so distinct CDR3 sequences, around 7.6% of which are singletons, and 10% to 15% rests with the top ten. The sequencing here drew on PBMCs, taken at surgery. All receptors come from a female donor with early-stage non-small cell lung cancer.

The chain recombines TRBV19 with TRBJ1-1; 8 positions agree with TRBD1. CDR3 size: 16 residues. Trimming cost V 3 bases and J 0 bases; bases outside gene matches: 6. The V gene's germline CDR1 is LNHDA and CDR2 SQIVND (reference sequence). CDR3 in amino acids: CASSMGTGYLNTEAFF. In nucleotides, the CDR3 is TGTGCCAGTAGTATGGGGACAGGCTACTTGAACACTGAAGCTTTCTTT.

The rearrangement joins TRBV6-5 to TRBJ1-1; tentatively, D is TRBD1 (6 bases). The CDR3 loop spans 14 amino acids. V lost 4 bases and J lost 4, with 13 bases in between. Germline values: CDR1 MNHEY, CDR2 SVGAGI. Here the CDR3 reads CASSWNRVTTEAFF. DNA for the CDR3: TGTGCCAGCAGTTGGAACAGGGTTACCACTGAAGCTTTCTTT.

The CDR3 loop is CAWSFTENTEAFF. CDR3 in DNA: TGTGCCTGGAGTTTCACAGAGAACACTGAAGCTTTCTTT. The chain links TRBV30 to TRBJ1-1; D is unclear. Germline lookup yields CDR1 GTSNPN and CDR2 SVGIG (reference sequence). Trimming pared 2 bases from V and 1 base from J, leaving 8 bases between. The CDR3 has 13 amino acids.

This clonotype was picked up many times. The CDR3 reads CASNPATGGAQYF. CDR3 coding DNA: TGTGCCAGCAACCCTGCGACAGGTGGGGCGCAGTACTTC. The chain employs TRBV28 and TRBJ2-7; possibly TRBD1 for D (6 bases). Germline assignment: CDR1 MDHEN and CDR2 SYDVKM. The V gene lost 7 bases and the J gene lost 9 bases, with 19 bases spanning the gap. The CDR3 consists of 13 residues. Full variable domain (missing parts from reference TRBV28 and TRBJ2-7): DVKVTQSSRYLVKRTGEKVFLECVQDMDHENMFWYRQDPGLGLRLIYFSYDVKMKEKGDIPEGYSVSREKKERFSLILESASTNQTSMYLCASNPATGGAQYFGPGTRLTVT.

This clonotype was observed many times. The V and J genes are TRBV6-2 or TRBV6-3 and TRBJ1-6, with D unresolved. Germline CDR1 and CDR2: MNHEY and SVGEGT. V shed 10 bases and J shed 9 bases, with 10 bases lying between them. This CDR3 is 11 amino acids long. The CDR3: CAIYSFSPLHF. The CDR3 bases are TGTGCCATCTACAGCTTTTCACCCCTCCACTTT.

This clonotype was counted a few times. This sequence joins TRBV5-1 and TRBJ1-2; D is possibly TRBD1 (5 bases). The germline V gene encodes CDR1 SGHRS and CDR2 YFSETQ. This CDR3 contains 15 residues. The ends were cut back, 1 base at V and 1 base at J, with 11 bases in the middle. The CDR3: CASSLRGADNYGYTF. In nucleotides, the CDR3 is TGCGCCAGCAGCTTGCGCGGGGCAGATAACTATGGCTACACCTTC.

The rearrangement links TRBV27 to TRBJ2-3; TRBD2 is a possible D gene (5 bases). The CDR3 extends over 17 amino acids. V was shortened by 5 bases and J by 1 base, with 19 bases between the two germline ends. Germline V gene sequence: CDR1 MNHEY, CDR2 SMNVEV (reference sequence). The CDR3 DNA reads as TGTGCCAGCAGTCTAGGTGGGCAGGTCGGGGGCACAGATACGCAGTATTTT. This sequence encodes CASSLGGQVGGTDTQYF.

This clonotype has at least ten counts. V gene TRBV4-3 combines with J gene TRBJ2-7; D is possibly TRBD2 (5 bases). CDR1 and CDR2 from the germline V gene are LGHNA and YSLEER. V shed 4 bases and J shed 2 bases, with 12 bases lying between them. The CDR3 runs to 14 residues. CDR3 in amino acids: CASSLYGGPYEQYF. CDR3 bases: TGCGCCAGCAGCCTCTACGGAGGACCCTACGAGCAGTACTTC.

This clonotype was observed at least ten times. The chain links TRBV6-2 or TRBV6-3 to TRBJ2-5; a possible D gene is TRBD1 (7 bases). This CDR3 comprises 14 residues. The germline V gene encodes CDR1 MNHEY and CDR2 SVGEGT. Trimming pared 7 bases from V and 5 bases from J, leaving 17 bases between. The CDR3 sequence: CASTRGQAGETQYF. The CDR3 DNA sequence: TGTGCCAGCACTCGAGGACAGGCGGGGGAGACCCAGTACTTC.

The rearrangement links TRBV12-3 or TRBV12-4 to TRBJ2-7, with D possibly matching TRBD1 (6 bases). This CDR3 is built from 14 residues. V was trimmed by 1 base and J by 6 bases, leaving 13 bases between them. The CDR3 loop reads CASSLGAGVGEQYF. Here the CDR3 DNA reads TGTGCCAGCAGTTTAGGGGCAGGGGTAGGCGAGCAGTACTTC.

The sample holds many counts of this clonotype. The V call is TRBV6-2 or TRBV6-3, the J call TRBJ2-3; 10 bases are a match to TRBD2. Trimming cost V 6 bases and J 6 bases; bases outside gene matches: 3. Germline V gives CDR1 MNHEY, CDR2 SVGEGT. The CDR3 covers 13 residues. The CDR3 reads CASSGLAVDTQYF. As DNA, the CDR3 is TGTGCCAGCAGCGGACTAGCGGTCGATACGCAGTATTTT.

This clonotype was observed at least ten times. V gene TRBV6-2 or TRBV6-3 combines with J gene TRBJ2-1; tentatively, D is TRBD2 (6 bases). This CDR3 spans 15 amino acids. Germline CDR1 reads MNHEY; CDR2 reads SVGEGT. The V end was cut by 0 bases, the J end by 7 bases, with 13 bases between. The DNA of the CDR3 is TGTGCCAGCAGTTACTCCGGGGGATGGGGAAATGAGCAGTTCTTC. It encodes CASSYSGGWGNEQFF.

V usage is TRBV7-2 and J usage is TRBJ2-7, with 9 bases identical to TRBD2. The V segment lost 4 bases and the J segment 6 bases; nucleotides outside the gene matches: 4. CDR1 is SGHTA, CDR2 FQGNSA, per germline. CDR3 length: 13 residues. In DNA form, the CDR3 reads TGTGCCAGCAGCTACGCAGCGGGGGGCGAGCAGTACTTC. As protein: CASSYAAGGEQYF.

The table lists this clonotype with many counts. This sequence joins TRBV12-3 or TRBV12-4 and TRBJ1-2; 7 bases fit TRBD1. The CDR3 is 14 residues long. With V trimmed by 3 bases and J by 4 bases, 5 bases remained unmatched. This chain's CDR3 is CASSFLGQTYGYTF. The CDR3 DNA follows: TGTGCCAGCAGTTTCTTGGGACAGACCTATGGCTACACCTTC.

A few counts support this clonotype. The rearrangement joins TRBV5-1 to TRBJ2-3, with a possible D match to TRBD2 (7 bases). The CDR3 sequence is 16 residues long. V lost 0 bases and J lost 4, with 15 bases in between. CDR1 is SGHRS, CDR2 YFSETQ, per germline. The CDR3 bases are TGCGCCAGCAGCTTGGGGTCTACGGGGGGCTCAGATACGCAGTATTTT. Amino acids: CASSLGSTGGSDTQYF. The variable domain in full, with the rest retrieved from reference TRBV5-1 and TRBJ2-3, is KAGVTQTPRYLIKTRGQQVTLSCSPISGHRSVSWYQQTPGQGLQFLFEYFSETQRNKGNFPGRFSGRQFSNSRSEMNVSTLELGDSALYLCASSLGSTGGSDTQYFGPGTRLTVL.

The chain employs TRBV7-9 and TRBJ1-2; D gene unclear. V lost 5 bases and J lost 0, with 10 bases in between. The V gene's germline CDR1 is SEHNR and CDR2 FQNEAQ (reference sequence). The CDR3 is 14 amino acids. CDR3 sequence: CASSITGANYGYTF. For the CDR3, the DNA is TGTGCCAGCAGCATAACCGGGGCTAACTATGGCTACACCTTC.

This clonotype was counted a few times. The genes are TRBV20-1 and TRBJ2-7, with TRBD1 identical over 10 bases. Germline CDR1 is DFQATT and CDR2 is SNEGSKA (reference sequence). The CDR3 is 14 residues long. J lost 6 bases, V lost 4 bases, and 9 bases had no gene match. CDR3 bases: TGCAGTGCTAACACCGGGACAGGGGCTCGCGAGCAGTACTTC. Protein sequence: CSANTGTGAREQYF.

Ten or more counts support this clonotype. J is TRBJ1-6 and V is TRBV9, with a tentative D call TRBD1 (5 bases). The germline V gene encodes CDR1 SGDLS and CDR2 YYNGEE. The CDR3 sequence is 15 residues long. The V and J ends lost 0 bases and 10 bases respectively, with 14 bases between them. The CDR3 DNA follows: TGTGCCAGCAGCGTAGCCCAGGGTAACGGATCACCCCTCCACTTT. This encodes CASSVAQGNGSPLHF.

This clonotype was counted between two and nine times. This chain joins TRBV20-1 and TRBJ2-5; the D is unclear. The CDR3 sequence is 11 residues long. Germline assignment: CDR1 DFQATT and CDR2 SNEGSKA (reference sequence). CDR3: CRPMPRATQYF. The CDR3 DNA follows: TGCAGACCGATGCCTCGGGCGACCCAGTACTTC.

This rearrangement joins TRBV6-2 or TRBV6-3 to TRBJ2-1, with 7 bases fitting TRBD2. The CDR3 has 15 amino acids. CDR1 is MNHEY and CDR2 is SVGEGT in the germline V gene. Unmatched junction bases numbered 3, after V lost 1 base and J lost 3 bases. The CDR3 loop reads CASSYFSSGYNEQFF. The CDR3, as DNA: TGTGCCAGCAGTTACTTTTCTAGCGGCTACAATGAGCAGTTCTTC.

This clonotype was seen ten or more times. This chain uses TRBV20-1 with TRBJ2-3, with unresolved D. V dropped 6 bases and J dropped 0 bases, with 16 bases sitting between them. Germline loops: CDR1 DFQATT, CDR2 SNEGSKA (reference sequence). This CDR3 is built from 15 residues. CDR3 in amino acids: CSARLTVSSTDTQYF. The CDR3 coding sequence is TGCAGTGCCCGACTGACGGTCTCTAGCACAGATACGCAGTATTTT.

Ten or more counts support this clonotype. As DNA, the CDR3 is TGTGCCAGCAGCTTAAGGGGGGGCGTCTCCGAGCAGTACTTC. It is translated as CASSLRGGVSEQYF. The chain has TRBV7-2 and TRBJ2-7, with TRBD2 as a possible D gene (7 bases). Germline CDR1 and CDR2: SGHTA and FQGNSA. CDR3 length equals 14 residues. V lost 2 bases and J 6 bases, leaving 14 bases between the germline ends.

V gene TRBV27 combines with J gene TRBJ1-6, with D possibly TRBD1 on 5 matching bases. Trimming removed 3 bases at V and 7 bases at J, with 13 bases between. The CDR3 contains 15 residues. The germline CDR1 and CDR2 sequences are MNHEY and SMNVEV (reference sequence). The CDR3 DNA is TGTGCCAGCAGTTTGCGTGGGGGTGGAAATTCACCCCTCCACTTT. It translates to CASSLRGGGNSPLHF.

This clonotype was seen a handful of times. The chain combines TRBV27 with TRBJ2-2; D is tentatively TRBD1 or TRBD2 (6 bases each). V was pared by 7 bases and J by 6 bases, with 21 bases between. This CDR3 contains 16 residues. The germline gives CDR1 MNHEY, CDR2 SMNVEV (reference sequence). The CDR3 region has the DNA TGTGCCAGCAACCCTCTGTGGGGGGCGAGTCCCGGGGAGCTGTTTTTT. This gives the protein CASNPLWGASPGELFF.

This clonotype has just one count. One junction end does not reproduce the germline sequence, and a read error may be involved. V and J are TRBV15 and TRBJ1-5; D is unresolved. This CDR3 has 15 amino acids. The germline V gene has CDR1 LNHNV and CDR2 YYDKDF (reference sequence). The DNA of the CDR3 is TGTGCCACCAGCAGAGATCGGGTTAGCAATCGGCCCCAGCATTTT. This gives the protein CATSRDRVSNRPQHF.

This clonotype turned up a few times. This chain links TRBV7-8 with TRBJ2-7; no reliable D call. CDR1 SGHVS and CDR2 FQNEAQ come from the germline V gene. The CDR3 is 14 residues long. V was shortened by 1 base and J by 6 bases, with 13 bases between the two germline ends. This CDR3 reads CASSLVGSMGEQYF. In DNA, the CDR3 is TGTGCCAGCAGCTTAGTAGGTTCTATGGGCGAGCAGTACTTC.